The next 24 T cell receptor beta chains were all read from a single sample in a study of cytomegalovirus exposure and HLA in healthy donors. Primers: 60 Vbeta forward and 13 Jbeta reverse. Data came from immunoSEQ multiplex PCR; TCRdb stores just in-frame clones and leaves some out. Of tens of thousands of clones listed, about 80% are singletons. The sequenced material came from PBMCs. These receptors were obtained from a man over 45 in good health and CMV-seronegative.

This clone appeared once. V and J are TRBV23-1 and TRBJ1-4; D gene ambiguous. TRBV23-1 is an ORF, with its function uncertain. Between the trimmed V and J ends, which lost 4 bases and 5 bases, there was a span of 14 bases. The CDR3 runs to 15 residues. For the CDR3, the DNA is TGCGCCAGCAGTCGCCCTGGCGGCGGGAATGAAAAACTGTTTTTT. This translates into CASSRPGGGNEKLFF.

J is TRBJ2-1 and V is TRBV7-8; TRBD1 matches at 12 bases. The CDR3 length is 16 residues. Germline loops: CDR1 SGHVS, CDR2 FQNEAQ. V was clipped by 5 bases and J by 8 bases; unmatched bases: 10. The CDR3 is CASSRHSGTGGYEQFF. In DNA, the CDR3 is TGTGCCAGCAGCCGGCACTCCGGGACAGGGGGCTATGAGCAGTTCTTC.

This clone was counted between two and nine times. J is TRBJ2-2 and V is TRBV19, with a possible D match to TRBD1 (6 bases). Germline-derived CDR1 and CDR2 are LNHDA and SQIVND (reference sequence). The V end lost 7 bases, the J end lost 4 bases, and 13 bases lay between the germline ends. CDR3 length equals 14 residues. The CDR3, as DNA: TGTGCCAGTAACATGTACAGGGCCACCGGGGAGCTGTTTTTT. Its protein is CASNMYRATGELFF.

DNA of the CDR3: TGTGCCTGGTCGACTAGCGGATCCTACAATGAGCAGTTCTTC. This codes for CAWSTSGSYNEQFF. The chain employs TRBV30 and TRBJ2-1; 9 bases match TRBD2. V was clipped by 5 bases and J by 1 base; unmatched bases: 3. The CDR3 has 14 residues. Germline V gene lookup returns CDR1 GTSNPN and CDR2 SVGIG (reference sequence).

The chain couples TRBV19 to TRBJ1-5; tentative D call: TRBD1 (6 bases). V was trimmed by 9 bases and J by 7 bases, leaving 19 bases between them. Per the germline V gene, CDR1 is LNHDA and CDR2 is SQIVND (reference sequence). The CDR3 runs to 14 residues. CDR3 nucleotide sequence: TGTGCCAGCTGGGGGGGCAGGGGTAGACAGCCCCAGCATTTT. This translates into CASWGGRGRQPQHF.

The chain links TRBV30 to TRBJ2-2; tentatively, D is TRBD1 (6 bases). The CDR3 length is 13 residues. Looked up from germline, CDR1 is GTSNPN and CDR2 is SVGIG (reference sequence). V lost 3 bases and J 7 bases, leaving 12 bases between the germline ends. The CDR3 DNA reads TGTGCCTGGAGCAGGGGAACGGGCGGGGAGCTGTTTTTT. The encoded protein is CAWSRGTGGELFF.

This sequence joins TRBV9 and TRBJ2-2, with D possibly being TRBD2 (6 bases). V was cut by 0 bases and J by 0 bases, with 6 bases left in between. Germline CDR1 reads SGDLS; CDR2 reads YYNGEE. This CDR3 spans 15 amino acids. CDR3 nucleotides: TGTGCCAGCAGCGTAGTAGCGGCGAACACCGGGGAGCTGTTTTTT. This sequence encodes CASSVVAANTGELFF. The full variable domain, rest sourced from reference TRBV9 and TRBJ2-2, is DSGVTQTPKHLITATGQRVTLRCSPRSGDLSVYWYQQSLDQGLQFLIQYYNGEERAKGNILERFSAQQFPDLHSELNLSSLELGDSALYFCASSVVAANTGELFFGEGSRLTVL.

The rearrangement joins TRBV1 to TRBJ1-3. TRBV1 is annotated as a pseudogene. This CDR3 has 17 amino acids. CDR3 in DNA: TGCACCAGCAGCCAAGTCCCTTTAGGAGGGGACGGAAACACCATATATTTT. Amino acid sequence: CTSSQVPLGGDGNTIYF.

V gene TRBV28 combines with J gene TRBJ2-1, with TRBD2 matching over 7 bases. Germline V gene lookup returns CDR1 MDHEN and CDR2 SYDVKM. The J segment lost 3 bases and the V segment lost 4 bases, leaving 9 bases of the junction unmatched. This CDR3 region has 16 residues. CDR3 amino acids: CASSSLIAGNYNEQFF. CDR3 nucleotide sequence: TGTGCCAGCAGTTCGTTAATAGCGGGCAACTACAATGAGCAGTTCTTC.

This chain connects TRBV2 to TRBJ1-6, with 7 bases matching TRBD1. Germline V gives CDR1 SNHLY, CDR2 FYNNEI. CDR3 length: 17 residues. V shed 8 bases and J 6 bases; nucleotides not matched to a gene: 16. The CDR3 spells CASGRSQGVRINSPLHF. The CDR3 region has the DNA TGTGCCAGCGGCAGGAGTCAGGGGGTTCGTATTAATTCACCCCTCCACTTT. The full variable domain, its missing parts supplied by reference TRBV2 and TRBJ1-6, is EPEVTQTPSHQVTQMGQEVILRCVPISNHLYFYWYRQILGQKVEFLVSFYNNEISEKSEIFDDQFSVERPDGSNFTLKIRSTKLEDSAMYFCASGRSQGVRINSPLHFGNGTRLTVT.

This chain joins TRBV30 and TRBJ1-2, with 7 bases matching TRBD1. V shed 7 bases, J shed 0 bases, and the junction held 5 bases outside the gene matches. This CDR3 comprises 13 residues. Germline loops: CDR1 GTSNPN, CDR2 SVGIG (reference sequence). The CDR3 DNA reads TGTGCCTTGTCTACAGGGGCTAACTATGGCTACACCTTC. Its translation is CALSTGANYGYTF. The full variable domain, its missing parts supplied by reference TRBV30 and TRBJ1-2, is SQTIHQWPATLVQPVGSPLSLECTVEGTSNPNLYWYRQAAGRGLQLLFYSVGIGQISSEVPQNLSASRPQDRQFILSSKKLLLSDSGFYLCALSTGANYGYTFGSGTRLTVV.

The J gene is TRBJ2-3, the V gene TRBV7-6; no definite D call. CDR3 length: 12 amino acids. With 4 bases removed from V and 0 bases from J, the gap between germline ends came to 2 bases. CDR1 and CDR2 (germline): SGHVS, FNYEAQ. CDR3 nucleotide sequence: TGTGCCAGCAGCTCTAGCACAGATACGCAGTATTTT. Its translation is CASSSSTDTQYF.

The chain carries TRBV5-1 and TRBJ2-5; maybe TRBD1 (6 bases). V shed 0 bases and J shed 1 base, with 10 bases lying between them. The V gene's germline CDR1 is SGHRS and CDR2 YFSETQ. The CDR3 runs to 15 residues. The CDR3 sequence: CASSLVGQSQETQYF. The DNA for the CDR3 is TGCGCCAGCAGCTTGGTCGGACAGTCCCAAGAGACCCAGTACTTC.

The chain combines TRBV12-1 with TRBJ2-3; the table assigns TRBD2, which was not confirmed against the DNA. TRBV12-1 is given as a pseudogene. CDR3 length: 15 residues. The CDR3 reads CASSFAPGGTDTQYF. The CDR3 DNA reads as TGTGCCAGCAGCTTTGCGCCGGGGGGCACAGATACGCAGTATTTT.

V usage is TRBV7-2 and J usage is TRBJ2-1; TRBD2 matches 10 bases. CDR1 is SGHTA, CDR2 FQGNSA, per germline. The trim removed 1 base at V and 8 bases at J, leaving 5 bases unmatched. The CDR3 loop spans 15 amino acids. CDR3 residues: CASSLVSSGSYEQFF. Written as DNA, the CDR3 is TGTGCCAGCAGCTTAGTGTCTAGCGGGAGTTATGAGCAGTTCTTC.

This clone has more than one count but fewer than ten. V usage is TRBV10-1 and J usage is TRBJ2-7; D gene unclear. The V end lost 2 bases, the J end lost 5 bases, and 4 bases lay between the germline ends. The CDR3 is made up of 11 amino acids. Looked up from germline, CDR1 is WNHNN and CDR2 is SYGVQD (reference sequence). The CDR3 sequence is CASSERDEQYF. As DNA, the CDR3 is TGCGCCAGCAGTGAGAGAGACGAGCAGTACTTC.

The chain combines TRBV9 with TRBJ2-5; 9 bases are a match to TRBD2. The germline gives CDR1 SGDLS, CDR2 YYNGEE. The CDR3 spans 14 residues. V lost 4 bases to trimming and J lost 5 bases; unmatched junction nucleotides: 6. CDR3 sequence: CASSPVAGVETQYF. The CDR3 nucleotides are TGTGCCAGCAGCCCAGTAGCGGGAGTGGAGACCCAGTACTTC. Drawing the rest from reference TRBV9 and TRBJ2-5, the complete variable domain is DSGVTQTPKHLITATGQRVTLRCSPRSGDLSVYWYQQSLDQGLQFLIQYYNGEERAKGNILERFSAQQFPDLHSELNLSSLELGDSALYFCASSPVAGVETQYFGPGTRLLVL.

For this clone: The same CDR3 arises from other DNA sequences in this sample as well. The chain has TRBV7-9 and TRBJ1-1; no firm D call. V was pared by 2 bases and J by 1 base, with 5 bases between. The CDR3 contains 13 residues. In germline, CDR1 is SEHNR, CDR2 FQNEAQ (reference sequence). CDR3 in amino acids: CASSLSGNTEAFF. CDR3 sequence (DNA): TGTGCCAGCAGCTTAAGCGGGAACACTGAAGCTTTCTTT. Full variable domain (outside the CDR3, taken from reference TRBV7-9 and TRBJ1-1): DTGVSQNPRHKITKRGQNVTFRCDPISEHNRLYWYRQTLGQGPEFLTYFQNEAQLEKSRLLSDRFSAERPKGSFSTLEIQRTEQGDSAMYLCASSLSGNTEAFFGQGTRLTVV.

This chain uses TRBV10-3 with TRBJ2-1; 12 bases map to TRBD2. J gave up 8 bases and V 6 bases, and 8 bases lay outside the gene matches. Germline CDR1 ENHRY, CDR2 SYGVKD. The CDR3 covers 15 residues. CDR3 sequence: CAIRVGTSGRYEQFF. The CDR3 nucleotides read TGTGCCATCAGGGTGGGCACTAGCGGGAGGTATGAGCAGTTCTTC.

This clone has just one count. The V and J genes are TRBV7-3 and TRBJ2-1, with TRBD2 matching over 8 bases. The germline V gene has CDR1 SGHTA and CDR2 FQGTGA. V lost 5 bases and J lost 1; bases outside the gene matches: 4. This CDR3 comprises 15 residues. CDR3: CASSPRGGSYNEQFF. As DNA, the CDR3 is TGTGCCAGCAGCCCCCGGGGGGGGTCCTACAATGAGCAGTTCTTC.

The chain links TRBV4-3 to TRBJ2-3; 8 positions match TRBD1. Germline CDR1 reads LGHNA; CDR2 reads YSLEER. There are 15 residues in the CDR3. Trimming took 4 bases from V and 4 from J; bases not matched to a gene: 7. CDR3 sequence (DNA): TGCGCCAGCAGCCCAACAGGGGGAGTGGCAGATACGCAGTATTTT. Its translation is CASSPTGGVADTQYF.

Concerning this clone itself: An end of the junction does not agree with germline; a read error may underlie this. The chain is built from TRBV7-7 and TRBJ2-3; 8 bases are shared with TRBD1. This CDR3 is 16 amino acids long. Germline-derived CDR1 and CDR2 are SSHAT and FNYEAQ (reference sequence). CDR3 loop: CASSPRVARGPSTQYF. The DNA for the CDR3 is TGTGCTAGCAGCCCCAGGGTTGCCAGGGGGCCCAGTACGCAGTATTTT. Full variable domain (rest looked up from reference TRBV7-7 and TRBJ2-3): GAGVSQSPRYKVTKRGQDVTLRCDPISSHATLYWYQQALGQGPEFLTYFNYEAQPDKSGLPSDRFSAERPEGSISTLTIQRTEQRDSAMYRCASSPRVARGPSTQYFGPGTRLTVL.

The rearrangement joins TRBV10-3 to TRBJ1-2, with TRBD1 matching 7 bases. The CDR3 has 14 residues. The germline CDR1 and CDR2 sequences are ENHRY and SYGVKD. The trim removed 0 bases at V and 8 bases at J, leaving 6 bases unmatched. The CDR3 DNA follows: TGTGCCATCAGTGAGTCTTTGACAGGGAGCGGCTACACCTTC. Translating gives CAISESLTGSGYTF.

V usage is TRBV5-6 and J usage is TRBJ2-7; a weak D match, TRBD2 (5 bases). This CDR3 region has 13 residues. Trimming took off 1 base at V and 5 bases at J, with 10 bases between the two ends. Germline lookup yields CDR1 SGHDT and CDR2 YYEEEE. This chain's CDR3 is CASSLPGRDEQYF. The CDR3 DNA is TGTGCCAGCAGCTTGCCGGGAAGGGACGAGCAGTACTTC.